This is a list of T cell receptor beta chains from one sample in a study of OX40 agonist ivuxolimab in advanced cancers. TCRdb's copy holds only in-frame clones and misses some; the assay was immunoSEQ multiplex PCR. Of around 56,000 clones listed, roughly 86% are singletons. Here the sequenced sample was CD4+ or CD8+ T cells sorted from blood, taken in a trial of the OX40 agonist ivuxolimab. The receptors originated from an adult with an advanced solid tumor such as melanoma, head and neck, liver or kidney cancer. The CDR3 runs from the conserved cysteine through the conserved F or W. D genes are given only for firm matches. Some rows mark clone size as missing; the rest say once, few, many or name a class of expanded clone.

CASSGATFSLHF TGTGCCAGCAGTGGGGCCACCTTCAGCCTCCACTTT . TRBJ1-6 TRBV6-1 .
CASSLWEYNQPQHF TGTGCCAGCAGTTTGTGGGAGTACAATCAGCCCCAGCATTTT few TRBJ1-5 TRBV28 .
CASSLAGETQYF TGTGCCAGCAGCTTAGCAGGGGAGACCCAGTACTTC . TRBJ2-5 TRBV7-2 .
CASSTGQGKGYTF TGTGCCAGCAGCACCGGACAGGGGAAAGGCTACACCTTC once TRBJ1-2 TRBV7-9 TRBD1
CASSLWTGAEAFF TGTGCCAGCAGCTTATGGACAGGGGCTGAAGCTTTCTTT . TRBJ1-1 TRBV5-4 TRBD1
CASKTTSGSSADTQYF TGTGCCAGCAAGACAACTAGCGGGAGTTCGGCAGATACGCAGTATTTT . TRBJ2-3 TRBV27 TRBD2
CASSTGLAGGEQETQYF TGCGCCAGCAGCACGGGACTAGCGGGGGGCGAACAAGAGACCCAGTACTTC . TRBJ2-5 TRBV5-1 TRBD2
CASSPLAGGETQYF TGTGCCAGCAGTCCGCTAGCGGGAGGGGAGACCCAGTACTTC . TRBJ2-5 TRBV28 TRBD2
CASSQGPRYGYTF TGCGCCAGCAGCCAGGGACCTCGCTATGGCTACACCTTC medium-sized TRBJ1-2 TRBV5-1 .
CASSSEDRDGNTIYF TGTGCCAGCTCATCAGAAGACAGGGATGGAAACACCATATATTTT . TRBJ1-3 TRBV18 TRBD1
CASSDRARGNTEAFF TGTGCCAGCAGCGACAGGGCTCGGGGGAACACTGAAGCTTTCTTT . TRBJ1-1 TRBV6-1 TRBD1
CASSWGTNSYEQYF TGTGCCAGCAGCTGGGGGACTAACTCCTACGAGCAGTACTTC . TRBJ2-7 TRBV5-6 TRBD2
CASSQVGGPGNTIYF TGCGCCAGCAGCCAAGTTGGGGGGCCTGGAAACACCATATATTTT . TRBJ1-3 TRBV4-1 .
CASSLDSPSNNEQFF TGTGCCAGCAGTTTGGACAGCCCGTCAAACAATGAGCAGTTCTTC . TRBJ2-1 TRBV6-5 .
CASSPGTDSQPQHF TGTGCCAGCAGCCCTGGGACAGATAGTCAGCCCCAGCATTTT once TRBJ1-5 TRBV7-6 TRBD1